One T cell receptor beta chain is described in this entry. This clone was counted once. Its binding antigen is unknown. Per-base quality was not reported, and no clone a single base away is much larger than it. The CDR3, from cysteine to phenylalanine, totals 17 residues. The sequence is cut down to CDR3 DNA, 51 bases in frame from base 1. V drops 8 bases and J drops 0 bases, leaving 23 bases in between. The library was made by the immunoSEQ multiplex PCR assay. For the multiplex PCR, a mixture combining 60 forward primers for TCR Vbeta segments and 13 reverse primers for TCR Jbeta segments was used. The CDR3 region of rearranged TCR beta genes was amplified from genomic DNA with a multiplex PCR assay. The amplified TCR beta libraries were sequenced on the Illumina HiSeq System as 87-base-pair reads. Concerning the study's data processing: Across the 670 or so repertoires, a later analysis counted some 80 million unique TCR beta chains, roughly 11 million of which were shared by at least two donors. To remove PCR and sequencing errors, raw reads were error-corrected and collapsed into unique sequences using a nearest-neighbor algorithm that merged closely related sequences. To assign V, D and J gene segments, CDR3 sequences were aligned to IMGT reference sequences. For a sequence to be retained, at least a six-nucleotide match to both a V gene segment and a J gene segment was required. A rearrangement was called productive if the CDR3 had no stop codons and remained in frame with V and J, and every other rearrangement was called non-productive. Following IMGT convention, CDR3 was defined as the stretch from the second conserved V-encoded cysteine up to the conserved J-encoded phenylalanine. The earlier analysis of a few hundred of the donors excluded sequences that lacked an unambiguous match to a single V gene segment. In an earlier analysis of about 590 of the donors, a V segment was called functional when productive rearrangements were above 56.7%, and segregating when the standard deviation between donors exceeded 5%. To diagnose cytomegalovirus status from the catalog of TCR beta chain sequences, a statistical classification framework was built. A later analysis assigned V and J genes by comparing TCR nucleotide sequences with IMGT/GENE-DB human TR gene sequences. Using the TCRdist pipeline, a later analysis assigned CDR3 sequences along with most-parsimonious VDJ recombination scenarios. In a later analysis, every TCR beta chain was defined by the combination of its CDR3 amino acid sequence and its V-gene family, and reads without a unique V-gene family were dropped. In a later analysis, 550 to 650 highly shared, low-generation-probability nucleotide sequences were removed to address suspected cross-contamination and a sequencing artifact. For each public chain, a later analysis derived a clonal expansion index from normalized ranks of inferred template counts within each repertoire. A later analysis computed generation probabilities with a VDJ recombination model fitted to out-of-frame rearrangements, and checked the results against IGoR. In a later analysis, TCR-TCR, TCR-HLA and TCR-CMV co-occurrence was scored with hypergeometric tests, and a repertoire-size bias correction was applied to TCR pairs. False discovery rates were estimated in a later analysis by permuting HLA or CMV assignments 20 times. In a later analysis, co-occurring TCRs were grouped with DBSCAN, and TCRdist sequence similarity was added when clustering was performed within HLA-allele-positive subsets. Repertoires with fewer than 30,000 or more than 120,000 public chains were left out of co-occurrence clustering, as were about 5 repertoires with anomalous nucleotide sharing. The table was pulled from immuneACCESS by TCRdb, which kept in-frame rearrangements only. Such tables lose some clones; where checked, under half of the loss comes from unresolved V genes, and the rest has no known cause. From that table come the V and J calls and clone size; the DNA was used to work out D and trimming. The table for this sample lists some 200,000 clones; 84% of them were counted only once. The top ten hold over 2% of the sample.

In total, about 650 healthy bone marrow donors made up the cohort. At the time of sampling, all cohort members were nominally healthy, though unrecorded immune exposures were likely present. The donor was CMV seropositive and was included in the group of 270 or so seropositive cohort members. Every donor gave a peripheral blood sample, and the peripheral blood mononuclear cells from that sample were used for TCR beta sequencing. The Qiagen DNeasy Blood Extraction Kit was used to extract genomic DNA from the blood cell samples. The sample comes from a study of cytomegalovirus exposure and HLA in healthy donors (TCRdb year 2017). About the study as a whole: An earlier analysis of about 560 of the donors reported approximately 260 Gb of sequence data and 90 million to 120 million unique TCR beta sequences obtained from about 179 million T cells. Roughly 300 gigabases of sequencing data and around 80 million unique TCR sequences made up an early release that covered some 640 HLA-typed donors. Of the roughly 400 genotyped donors, approximately 80% fell in the genetic ancestry cluster associated with self-reported Caucasian donors. The study aimed to test whether cataloging public T cell receptors could reveal signatures of past pathogen exposure. Using immunosequencing, the study profiled T cell repertoires from 550 to 750 subjects and related those repertoires to cytomegalovirus serostatus. In addition to the first cohort of 666 subjects, a separate validation cohort of 120 different subjects was used. High-throughput TCR immunosequencing, statistical association of individual TCRs with disease status, and machine learning were combined to predict cytomegalovirus infection status. A later analysis re-examined previously published TCR beta repertoires from several hundred donors and added high-resolution HLA genotyping to investigate patterns of TCR occurrence. Rather than using new phenotypic data, the later analysis identified candidate immune exposures from TCR beta sequences and from how often those sequences occurred across donors. In an earlier analysis of roughly 580 of the donors, high-throughput TCR beta sequencing was used to judge whether each TCR beta V gene segment behaved as functional or pseudogenic. Donor age, sex, ethnicity and CMV serostatus were collected together with the repertoire data. A later genetic analysis used genome-wide SNP genotypes for about 65% of the roughly 670 donors, treating that subset as a discovery cohort. Every repertoire in the discovery cohort had been generated on one and the same sequencing platform. Class I and class II HLA loci were covered by the typing at four-digit resolution. Typing coverage varied by locus: roughly 629-630 donors for A, B, C, DRB1 and DQB1; approximately 500 for DQA1; about 570 for DPA1; 450 to 480 for DPB1. Five DR-DQ haplotypes were treated as single units for association and clustering because of strong linkage in the cohort. Among roughly 370 genotyped donors of the cohort, an average of around 240,000 unique TCR beta nucleotide sequences were sequenced per donor, around 20% of them non-productive.

Broader findings and caveats from the paper: Most TCR sequences were seen in very few donors, while some public TCRs were found in many individuals. In the study, around 150 TCR beta chains were listed as associated with cytomegalovirus. This cohort had only TCR beta chains sequenced, and the lack of alpha or paired-chain data limited which features could be detected. A later analysis associated about 17,000 TCR beta sequences with specific HLA alleles at a false discovery rate of 0.05. Presence/absence analyses assumed roughly uniform sequencing depth across donors, an assumption that may not hold. In a later analysis, several top co-occurrence clusters were reported to appear linked to parvovirus B19, influenza, CMV and Epstein-Barr virus. In an earlier analysis of some 500 of the donors, most TCR beta V segments appeared in productive rearrangements about 87% or about 30% of the time, broadly matching IMGT annotations. When HLA alleles, especially DR and DQ, strongly co-occurred, TCR associations were difficult to assign to individual alleles. A few of the identified cytomegalovirus-associated TCR beta chains were confirmed in vitro to be specific for cytomegalovirus antigens. CMV serostatus was the only immune exposure information available for the cohort. Linkage disequilibrium might explain the correlated functional status among segregating V segments, but an unknown experimental factor could not be ruled out. A further reported finding was that TCR beta sequences accurately predicted the HLA-A and HLA-B alleles for most subjects in the first cohort. In a later analysis, HLA-associated TCR beta chains showed more clonal expansion and lower generation probabilities than non-associated chains that were equally common. In a later analysis, TCR association rates were found to vary across HLA loci, with the most associated TCRs seen for DRB1 alleles and the fewest for HLA-C alleles. A later analysis found that most CMV-associated TCR beta chains appeared HLA-restricted, with HLA associations seemingly driven largely by CMV exposure. According to a later genetic analysis, donors in an Asian-associated ancestry cluster had fewer N-insertions in productive TCRs than the approximately 710-donor mean. The sequencing pipeline was judged likely to have produced a cluster of highly shared sequence variants as a technical artifact. According to the authors, the approach could potentially be generalized to other disease states and immunological phenotypes. Some IMGT-functional V segments, including TRBV6-2 and TRBV6-3, could not be told apart with the 87-base-pair reads, so those segments were excluded. The classifier was reported to diagnose cytomegalovirus status with high specificity and sensitivity in both the original and validation cohorts. The earlier analysis of approximately 590 of the donors excluded fewer than 20 rarely observed V segments, including chromosome 9 orphons, because counts were too low. Because HLA typing was unavailable for some donors at each locus, only the typed subset was used in association tests. V-gene and J-gene trimming of TCR beta chains was associated with a missense DCLRE1C variant in a later genetic analysis, and the association was replicated in an independent cohort.

The chain uses TRBV5-3 and TRBJ1-1, with a weak D call of TRBD1 (6 bases match). TRBV5-3 is identified as an open reading frame with a role that is uncertain. The sequenced material came from PBMCs. This clonotype was obtained from a woman aged 45-65 years in good health and CMV-seropositive. Read as DNA, the sequence is TGTGCCAGCCCTCAAATGCCCTCCGGGACACTGAACACTGAAGCTTTCTTT. Translation gives CASPQMPSGTLNTEAFF.